This is a list of T cell receptor beta chains from one sample in a study of blood T cell repertoires in COVID-19. The table came from immunoSEQ multiplex PCR; TCRdb's copy has only in-frame clones and leaves some out. The repertoire holds almost 400,000 clones, with roughly 90% as singletons. The sequenced material came from PBMCs or T cells enriched from blood (not recorded which). These receptors all come from a woman in her thirties with acute COVID-19. Both conserved end residues are part of each CDR3. Each record gives: clone size, J gene, V gene, D gene, CDR3 protein, CDR3 DNA. The D gene is left open where the match is weak. Rows give clone size only sometimes, using once, few, many, or a class for an expanded clone.

once TRBJ2-7 TRBV28 TRBD2 CASSQPGGGFQYF TGTGCCAGCAGTCAGCCCGGCGGGGGTTTTCAGTACTTC
NA TRBJ2-7 TRBV5-5 NA CASSPRRGEVTYEQYF TGTGCCAGCAGCCCCCGGAGGGGAGAGGTAACCTACGAGCAGTACTTC
NA TRBJ1-1 TRBV10-3 NA CATKGVGGIAEAFF TGTGCCACCAAGGGCGTGGGAGGGATCGCTGAAGCTTTCTTT
once TRBJ1-2 TRBV10-3 TRBD1 CAISERDRVRGYTF TGTGCCATCAGTGAGCGAGACAGGGTCCGCGGCTACACCTTC
NA TRBJ2-4 TRBV18 NA CASSPRSGRGNIQYF TGTGCCAGCTCACCACGGTCTGGCAGGGGAAACATTCAGTACTTC
NA TRBJ1-4 TRBV18 TRBD1 CASSPTGGGEKLFF TGTGCCAGCTCACCGACAGGGGGCGGTGAAAAACTGTTTTTT
NA TRBJ1-2 TRBV21-1 NA CASSKRQVQYGYTF TGTGCCAGCAGCAAACGACAGGTTCAGTATGGCTACACCTTC
NA TRBJ2-3 TRBV12-3/TRBV12-4 NA CASLDSRADTQYF TGTGCCAGCCTAGACTCCCGGGCAGATACGCAGTATTTT
NA TRBJ1-5 TRBV10-3 NA CATRHLSNQPQHF TGTGCCACCAGACACCTTAGCAATCAGCCCCAGCATTTT
NA TRBJ2-7 TRBV19 TRBD1 CASSKGQGLSYEQYF TGTGCCAGTAGTAAAGGACAGGGGCTCTCCTACGAGCAGTACTTC
NA TRBJ1-4 TRBV18 NA CASSPLRGRGEKLFF TGTGCCAGCTCACCCCTTCGGGGGCGGGGGGAAAAACTGTTTTTT
NA TRBJ2-3 TRBV5-5 NA CASSLGAGVSGTDTQYF TGTGCCAGCAGCTTGGGGGCAGGGGTATCAGGCACAGATACGCAGTATTTT
NA TRBJ2-5 TRBV29-1 TRBD1 CSASGDRGGETQYF TGCAGCGCGTCCGGGGACAGGGGTGGAGAGACCCAGTACTTC
NA TRBJ1-6 TRBV10-1 NA CASSVCRVYNSPLHF TGCGCCAGCAGTGTCTGCAGGGTCTATAATTCACCCCTCCACTTT
NA TRBJ2-3 TRBV7-9 TRBD2 CASSSLAGGSRSLDTQYF TGTGCCAGCAGCTCACTAGCGGGGGGGTCACGTTCGTTGGATACGCAGTATTTT
NA TRBJ2-3 TRBV7-6 TRBD1 CASSPDRAYTQYF TGTGCCAGCAGCCCCGACAGGGCTTATACGCAGTATTTT
NA TRBJ2-5 TRBV10-1 TRBD1 CASSSTGTNQETQYF TGCGCCAGCAGTTCGACAGGGACCAACCAAGAGACCCAGTACTTC
once TRBJ1-1 TRBV19 NA CASSIKGSTEAFF TGTGCCAGTAGTATAAAAGGGAGCACTGAAGCTTTCTTT
NA TRBJ2-7 TRBV24-1 TRBD1 CATSDLCRDRHEQYF TGTGCCACCAGTGATCTATGTCGGGACAGGCACGAGCAGTACTTC
NA TRBJ2-2 TRBV24-1 NA CATNSGGTGELFF TGTGCCACCAACTCCGGGGGTACCGGGGAGCTGTTTTTT
NA TRBJ2-1 TRBV7-2 TRBD1 CASSFGRGQRNEQFF TGTGCCAGCAGCTTCGGCAGGGGGCAAAGGAATGAGCAGTTCTTC
NA TRBJ1-1 TRBV27 NA CASSLIGETTEAFF TGTGCCAGCAGTTTAATCGGGGAGACCACTGAAGCTTTCTTT
NA TRBJ1-2 TRBV30 NA CAWSSPGALIYGYTF TGTGCCTGGAGTTCTCCAGGCGCATTAATCTATGGCTACACCTTC
NA TRBJ2-2 TRBV10-3 NA CAIAPRTGELFF TGTGCCATCGCGCCCCGAACCGGGGAGCTGTTTTTT
NA TRBJ1-6 TRBV5-1 NA CASRGAGASSSPLHF TGCGCCAGCAGGGGCGCGGGGGCGTCCAGTTCACCCCTCCACTTT
NA TRBJ2-2 TRBV18 TRBD1 CASSPQEGARTGELFF TGTGCCAGCTCACCACAAGAGGGGGCGAGGACCGGGGAGCTGTTTTTT